This paragraph covers one TCR beta chain sequence. V lost 4 bases and J lost 3, with 24 bases in between. Germline CDR1 and CDR2: SGHVS and FQNEAQ. The CDR3 totals 18 residues. Sequencing used immunoSEQ multiplex PCR; TCRdb keeps in-frame clones, though not all of them. The profile shows roughly 86,000 clones, 80% to 95% of them singletons. The sample belongs to a study of OX40 agonist ivuxolimab in advanced cancers. The input for sequencing was CD4+ or CD8+ T cells sorted from blood, taken in a trial of the OX40 agonist ivuxolimab. This rearrangement joins TRBV7-8 to TRBJ2-5; weak D call: TRBD2 (6 bases). The source is an adult with an advanced solid tumor such as melanoma, head and neck, liver or kidney cancer. CDR3 sequence: CASSSTPTRGLSKETQYF. DNA of the CDR3: TGTGCCAGCAGCTCCACGCCCACCCGGGGACTTTCTAAAGAGACCCAGTACTTC. The full variable domain, with the rest looked up from reference TRBV7-8 and TRBJ2-5, is GAGVSQSPRYKVAKRGQDVALRCDPISGHVSLFWYQQALGQGPEFLTYFQNEAQLDKSGLPSDRFFAERPEGSVSTLKIQRTQQEDSAVYLCASSSTPTRGLSKETQYFGPGTRLLVL.